This T cell receptor (beta chain) was identified in a study of shared clonotypes between healthy human individuals. Study in general: There were three CD4 naive, three CD4 memory, two CD8 naive and one CD8 memory plates per donor.

In the case of this clone: Antigen specificity is unknown.

Study-level results: There were few donors, and this limited the genetic and exposure-history diversity represented.

The test was conducted at deep level. Several immunoSEQ plates received, in even portions, the genomic DNA of each subset. Here immunoSEQ multiplex PCR was the method, and the copy in TCRdb shows in-frame clones only, minus some. This sample has roughly 1,600,000 clones, with about 98.5% found just once. This receptor was identified in a man under 40 in good health. Material: naive CD4+ T cells sorted from blood. The subset was: CD45RA+ positively selected.

The CDR3 region is CASTFGQGTYNEQFF. In DNA, the CDR3 is TGTGCCAGCACCTTCGGGCAGGGGACCTACAATGAGCAGTTCTTC. This chain links TRBV7-8 with TRBJ2-1, with D tentatively TRBD1 (6 bases). The V end was cut by 7 bases, the J end by 2 bases, with 15 bases between. Germline V gives CDR1 SGHVS, CDR2 FQNEAQ. CDR3 length: 15 amino acids.